This is a list of T cell receptor beta chains from one sample in a study of spatial heterogeneity in lung cancer. From the 5' RACE reads, TCRdb called clonotypes with MiXCR, one entry per CDR3 protein. The sample shows around 45,000 distinct CDR3 sequences, 20% to 25% of them seen only once. Here the sequenced sample was PBMCs, taken at follow-up. Receptor source: a female donor with early-stage non-small cell lung cancer. Each CDR3 is given with its conserved first and last residue. A D gene is named only where the DNA matches it firmly. A row's size may be missing; if present it is once, few, many or a size class.

J: TRBJ2-1; V: TRBV5-6; size: many; D: TRBD2; CDR3: CASSPGLAGDQEQFF; DNA: TGTGCCAGCAGCCCAGGACTAGCGGGAGACCAGGAGCAGTTCTTC
J: TRBJ2-7; V: TRBV12-3/TRBV12-4; size: NA; D: NA; CDR3: CASSLRPSGPEEQYF; DNA: TGTGCCAGCAGTTTGCGTCCCAGCGGCCCTGAGGAGCAGTACTTC
J: TRBJ1-5; V: TRBV6-5; size: many; D: NA; CDR3: CASRGFNQPQHF; DNA: TGTGCCAGCAGGGGGTTCAATCAGCCCCAGCATTTT
J: TRBJ2-7; V: TRBV27; size: few; D: TRBD2; CDR3: CASIKASGSYEQYF; DNA: TGTGCCAGCATTAAGGCGAGCGGGAGTTACGAGCAGTACTTC
J: TRBJ2-3; V: TRBV5-1; size: few; D: NA; CDR3: CASGRDAHTDTQYF; DNA: TGCGCCAGCGGCAGGGATGCCCACACAGATACGCAGTATTTT
J: TRBJ1-5; V: TRBV5-6; size: NA; D: TRBD1; CDR3: CASTLRTGGQNQPQHF; DNA: TGTGCCAGCACCCTACGGACAGGGGGCCAGAATCAGCCCCAGCATTTT
J: TRBJ2-3; V: TRBV7-3; size: many; D: TRBD2; CDR3: CASSPSGRAGDTQYF; DNA: TGTGCCAGCAGCCCTAGCGGGAGGGCCGGAGATACGCAGTATTTT
J: TRBJ1-2; V: TRBV7-9; size: many; D: NA; CDR3: CASSRARSYTF; DNA: TGTGCCAGCAGCCGCGCCAGGAGCTACACCTTC
J: TRBJ2-7; V: TRBV5-8; size: NA; D: TRBD1; CDR3: CASSKPGGLFTYEQYF; DNA: TGTGCCAGCAGCAAGCCAGGGGGCCTATTTACCTACGAGCAGTACTTC
J: TRBJ1-2; V: TRBV20-1; size: NA; D: NA; CDR3: CSVRTVAYGYTF; DNA: TGCAGTGTTAGGACCGTCGCCTATGGCTACACCTTC
J: TRBJ2-2; V: TRBV20-1; size: few; D: NA; CDR3: CSAVRTANTGELFF; DNA: TGCAGTGCTGTGCGGACAGCGAACACCGGGGAGCTGTTTTTT
J: TRBJ2-1; V: TRBV9; size: many; D: NA; CDR3: CASSVALRGDNNEQFF; DNA: TGTGCCAGCAGCGTAGCATTGAGGGGGGATAACAATGAGCAGTTCTTC
J: TRBJ1-1; V: TRBV7-3; size: few; D: NA; CDR3: CASSIGIGGATEAFF; DNA: TGTGCCAGCAGTATAGGTATTGGGGGAGCGACTGAAGCTTTCTTT
J: TRBJ2-1; V: TRBV9; size: few; D: NA; CDR3: CASSVASANNEQFF; DNA: TGTGCCAGCAGCGTAGCTAGCGCTAACAATGAGCAGTTCTTC
J: TRBJ1-3; V: TRBV20-1; size: few; D: NA; CDR3: CSARDIGRARGNTIYF; DNA: TGCAGTGCTAGGGATATTGGGAGGGCACGGGGAAACACCATATATTTT
J: TRBJ2-4; V: TRBV29-1; size: many; D: NA; CDR3: CSVKDFYLAKNIQYF; DNA: TGCAGCGTTAAGGACTTTTACCTAGCCAAAAACATTCAGTACTTC
J: TRBJ2-4; V: TRBV29-1; size: many; D: TRBD2; CDR3: CSGSLPGGRANIQYF; DNA: TGCAGCGGGAGTCTGCCGGGAGGCAGGGCTAACATTCAGTACTTC
J: TRBJ1-1; V: TRBV19; size: NA; D: TRBD1; CDR3: CASSIVAGQGGTEAFF; DNA: TGTGCCAGTAGTATAGTTGCGGGACAGGGAGGGACTGAAGCTTTCTTT
J: TRBJ1-1; V: TRBV2; size: NA; D: NA; CDR3: CASSIRDSTEAFF; DNA: TGTGCCAGCAGTATTCGGGATTCGACTGAAGCTTTCTTT
J: TRBJ2-5; V: TRBV5-1; size: few; D: NA; CDR3: CASSLAGTQYF; DNA: TGCGCCAGCAGCTTGGCCGGGACCCAGTACTTC
J: TRBJ2-3; V: TRBV27; size: many; D: NA; CDR3: CASSLFSSTDTQYF; DNA: TGTGCCAGCAGTTTATTCTCTAGCACAGATACGCAGTATTTT
J: TRBJ2-7; V: TRBV3-1; size: many; D: TRBD2; CDR3: CASSQPGLAGVLHEQYF; DNA: TGTGCCAGCAGCCAACCGGGACTAGCGGGAGTGTTGCACGAGCAGTACTTC
J: TRBJ1-2; V: TRBV18; size: NA; D: NA; CDR3: CARSGRPYGYTF; DNA: TGTGCCAGATCGGGACGGCCCTATGGCTACACCTTC
J: TRBJ1-5; V: TRBV28; size: NA; D: NA; CDR3: CASDLGRNQPQHF; DNA: TGTGCCAGCGATTTGGGGCGGAATCAGCCCCAGCATTTT
J: TRBJ2-5; V: TRBV28; size: NA; D: NA; CDR3: CASSLRQGRGSSETQYF; DNA: TGTGCCAGCAGTTTACGACAGGGGAGGGGGTCTAGTGAGACCCAGTACTTC
J: TRBJ1-1; V: TRBV29-1; size: many; D: NA; CDR3: CSVGTALNTEAFF; DNA: TGCAGCGTTGGGACAGCCCTGAACACTGAAGCTTTCTTT
J: TRBJ2-1; V: TRBV10-3; size: few; D: NA; CDR3: CAISDPKYSEQFF; DNA: TGTGCCATCAGTGATCCGAAATACAGTGAGCAGTTCTTC
J: TRBJ2-4; V: TRBV7-2; size: NA; D: TRBD2; CDR3: CASRAGLAENIQYF; DNA: TGTGCCAGCAGGGCTGGACTAGCGGAAAACATTCAGTACTTC
J: TRBJ2-5; V: TRBV29-1; size: NA; D: TRBD2; CDR3: CSVFRDYPETQYF; DNA: TGCAGCGTTTTCCGGGACTACCCAGAGACCCAGTACTTC
J: TRBJ1-1; V: TRBV9; size: many; D: NA; CDR3: CASSGSGMGNTEAFF; DNA: TGTGCCAGCAGTGGATCCGGGATGGGGAACACTGAAGCTTTCTTT
J: TRBJ2-7; V: TRBV20-1; size: NA; D: NA; CDR3: CSARDPGADTIYEQYF; DNA: TGCAGTGCTAGAGATCCTGGGGCGGACACGATATACGAGCAGTACTTC
J: TRBJ2-3; V: TRBV5-1; size: many; D: NA; CDR3: CASSLNFAADTQYF; DNA: TGCGCCAGCAGCTTGAACTTTGCCGCAGATACGCAGTATTTT
J: TRBJ2-3; V: TRBV23-1; size: few; D: NA; CDR3: CASSQKGGAARITTQYF; DNA: TGCGCCAGCAGTCAAAAGGGGGGGGCAGCCCGAATCACAACGCAGTATTTT
J: TRBJ2-7; V: TRBV4-1; size: many; D: NA; CDR3: CASSQYKGRFYEQYF; DNA: TGCGCCAGCAGCCAATATAAGGGGCGCTTCTACGAGCAGTACTTC
J: TRBJ1-2; V: TRBV6-2/TRBV6-3; size: many; D: NA; CDR3: CASSYDGGIYGYTF; DNA: TGTGCCAGCAGTTACGATGGGGGAATCTATGGCTACACCTTC
J: TRBJ2-5; V: TRBV19; size: many; D: TRBD2; CDR3: CASSINLAGVETQYF; DNA: TGTGCCAGTAGTATCAACCTAGCGGGGGTAGAGACCCAGTACTTC
J: TRBJ2-1; V: TRBV6-2/TRBV6-3; size: many; D: NA; CDR3: CASSYPNEQFF; DNA: TGTGCCAGCAGTTACCCAAATGAGCAGTTCTTC
J: TRBJ2-1; V: TRBV7-8; size: few; D: TRBD2; CDR3: CASSLASGGGNEQFF; DNA: TGTGCCAGCAGCTTAGCTAGCGGGGGGGGGAATGAGCAGTTCTTC
J: TRBJ1-2; V: TRBV20-1; size: NA; D: NA; CDR3: CSPETTTYGYTF; DNA: TGCAGCCCCGAGACGACAACCTATGGCTACACCTTC
J: TRBJ2-7; V: TRBV7-6; size: many; D: NA; CDR3: CASSSPWERGETYEQYF; DNA: TGTGCCAGCAGTTCTCCCTGGGAGCGCGGGGAAACCTACGAGCAGTACTTC
J: TRBJ2-1; V: TRBV6-5; size: many; D: TRBD1; CDR3: CASRKTGTGVLREQFF; DNA: TGTGCCAGCAGAAAAACCGGGACAGGGGTGTTGAGGGAGCAGTTCTTC
J: TRBJ2-2; V: TRBV6-5; size: NA; D: NA; CDR3: CASSLRGPGELFF; DNA: TGTGCCAGCAGTCTTAGGGGCCCCGGGGAGCTGTTTTTT
J: TRBJ2-7; V: TRBV10-3; size: many; D: TRBD1; CDR3: CAIRGTGEGEQYF; DNA: TGTGCCATCAGAGGGACAGGGGAGGGCGAGCAGTACTTC
J: TRBJ2-5; V: TRBV11-3; size: many; D: NA; CDR3: CASSAGAQAETQYF; DNA: TGTGCCAGCAGCGCCGGGGCCCAGGCGGAGACCCAGTACTTC
J: TRBJ1-6; V: TRBV2; size: NA; D: NA; CDR3: CASSQRGGENSPLHF; DNA: TGTGCCAGCAGCCAAAGGGGGGGAGAGAATTCACCCCTCCACTTT
J: TRBJ1-6; V: TRBV9; size: few; D: NA; CDR3: CASSVEPGRNSPLHF; DNA: TGTGCCAGCAGCGTAGAGCCGGGGAGAAATTCACCCCTCCACTTT
J: TRBJ1-6; V: TRBV27; size: many; D: NA; CDR3: CASREGWSNSPLHF; DNA: TGTGCCAGCAGGGAAGGGTGGAGTAATTCACCCCTCCACTTT
J: TRBJ2-3; V: TRBV6-1; size: few; D: NA; CDR3: CASSEAQYSPTDTQYF; DNA: TGTGCCAGCAGTGAAGCTCAGTACAGTCCCACAGATACGCAGTATTTT
J: TRBJ2-3; V: TRBV11-1; size: many; D: NA; CDR3: CASSLGSTDTQYF; DNA: TGTGCCAGCAGCTTGGGAAGCACAGATACGCAGTATTTT
J: TRBJ2-7; V: TRBV7-2; size: NA; D: NA; CDR3: CASSFSGAYEQYF; DNA: TGTGCCAGCAGCTTCTCAGGGGCCTACGAGCAGTACTTC
J: TRBJ1-1; V: TRBV18; size: few; D: NA; CDR3: CASSPPGASGTEAFF; DNA: TGTGCCAGCTCACCGCCAGGGGCTTCGGGGACTGAAGCTTTCTTT
J: TRBJ2-5; V: TRBV9; size: NA; D: TRBD2; CDR3: CASSVGAGGPETQYF; DNA: TGTGCCAGCAGCGTAGGAGCGGGAGGGCCAGAGACCCAGTACTTC
J: TRBJ1-2; V: TRBV19; size: many; D: NA; CDR3: CASSIGGGYTF; DNA: TGTGCCAGTAGTATAGGCGGAGGCTACACCTTC
J: TRBJ2-7; V: TRBV11-2; size: few; D: NA; CDR3: CASSHYTRRSYEQYF; DNA: TGTGCCAGCAGCCATTATACCCGGAGGTCCTACGAGCAGTACTTC
J: TRBJ1-5; V: TRBV10-3; size: few; D: NA; CDR3: CAISELEGGQPQHF; DNA: TGTGCCATCAGTGAGCTAGAGGGAGGTCAGCCCCAGCATTTT